The rows below give T cell receptor beta chains drawn from one sample of a study of cytotoxic CD8 clonotypes in ibrutinib-treated CLL. Sequencing was performed with immunoSEQ multiplex PCR; in TCRdb, only in-frame clones are kept and a portion is missing. Altogether 60,000 to 95,000 clones are present, roughly 85% being singletons, with the ten largest covering around 37%. The material sequenced was PBMCs, taken after 24 months of ibrutinib treatment. The receptor source for this set is a human donor with chronic lymphocytic leukemia. Each CDR3 is given with its conserved first and last residue. A D gene is named only where the DNA matches it firmly. Expanded clones get a size class; other rows say once, few or many, or leave the size out.

cdr3_nt cdr3_aa j_call clone_size v_call d_call
TGCGCCAGCAGTGACCAGGGACTAGCGGGAGGGTCGGGGGCCAACGTCCTGACTTTC CASSDQGLAGGSGANVLTF TRBJ2-6 NA TRBV10-2 TRBD2
TGTGCCTGGAGTGTGAGGCTTCGATCTTGGGGAAGCACAGATACGCAGTATTTT CAWSVRLRSWGSTDTQYF TRBJ2-3 NA TRBV30 NA
TGTGCCAGCAGCTCCAGATCGAAATACGGCACAGATACGCAGTATTTT CASSSRSKYGTDTQYF TRBJ2-3 few TRBV7-9 NA
TGTGCCAGCAGTGAACCGATCCAGACAGATACGCAGTATTTT CASSEPIQTDTQYF TRBJ2-3 NA TRBV2 NA
TGTGCCAGCAGTTCGGGTCAGGGGGCCCGAGAGCAGTACTTC CASSSGQGAREQYF TRBJ2-7 NA TRBV27 TRBD1
TGTGCCAGCAGCTCCCAGTGGGGGAACGAGCAGTACTTC CASSSQWGNEQYF TRBJ2-7 NA TRBV7-2 NA
TGTGCCAGCAGAAGTGGCGGGAGGGCCTCCACAGATACGCAGTATTTT CASRSGGRASTDTQYF TRBJ2-3 few TRBV27 TRBD2
TGTGCCAGTAGTACATGGGACAGGCGGAACGAGCAGTACTTC CASSTWDRRNEQYF TRBJ2-7 few TRBV19 TRBD1
TGTGCCAGCAGCTTAAGGGCCCGTAAAGAGACCCAGTACTTC CASSLRARKETQYF TRBJ2-5 NA TRBV7-8 NA
TGCGCCAGCAGCCATCAGGGGTCCGCAGGGCCTGAAGAGACCCAGTACTTC CASSHQGSAGPEETQYF TRBJ2-5 NA TRBV4-1 NA
TGTGCCAGCAGCTTACTCTCCCGCGAGCAGTACTTC CASSLLSREQYF TRBJ2-7 NA TRBV7-2 NA
TGTGCCAGCAGCCCGATACGGACAGGGCAGGCCTATGGCTACACCTTC CASSPIRTGQAYGYTF TRBJ1-2 NA TRBV2 TRBD1
TGTGCCAGCAGTTTAATTACGGGGAGCACCGGGGAGCTGTTTTTT CASSLITGSTGELFF TRBJ2-2 NA TRBV28 NA
TGTGCCATCAGTGGATGGCGGGGGAGCACAGATACGCAGTATTTT CAISGWRGSTDTQYF TRBJ2-3 NA TRBV10-3 TRBD2
TGTGCCAGCAGCCAACCCGGCGGGGGAGCCTCCTACGAGCAGTACTTC CASSQPGGGASYEQYF TRBJ2-7 NA TRBV4-2 TRBD2
TGTGCCAGCCGCTCTGATCGGCGGCTAACCTACGAGCAGTACTTC CASRSDRRLTYEQYF TRBJ2-7 NA TRBV6-6 NA
TGTGCCAGCAGACAGGGAAGAGGCGAAAAACTGTTTTTT CASRQGRGEKLFF TRBJ1-4 NA TRBV25-1 NA
TGTGCCAGCAGTGAAGGGACTAGCGGGCCAATTTCCTACAATGAGCAGTTCTTC CASSEGTSGPISYNEQFF TRBJ2-1 once TRBV2 TRBD2
TGTGCCAGCAGTAAGACTAGCGGCTACGGCACAGATACGCAGTATTTT CASSKTSGYGTDTQYF TRBJ2-3 NA TRBV6-6 TRBD2
TGCAGCGTTGCTGGTAGCGTTGACACCGGGGAGCTGTTTTTT CSVAGSVDTGELFF TRBJ2-2 NA TRBV29-1 NA
TGCGCCAGCAGCGCGGACGGGACAGGGTCTGGTAATGAGCAGTTCTTC CASSADGTGSGNEQFF TRBJ2-1 once TRBV5-1 TRBD1
TGTGCCAGCAGCCTACGACTAGCGGGAACCGGGGAGCTGTTTTTT CASSLRLAGTGELFF TRBJ2-2 NA TRBV7-2 TRBD2
TGTGCCAGCAGTTATCGGGGGGGAAAAAACTATGGCTACACCTTC CASSYRGGKNYGYTF TRBJ1-2 few TRBV6-5 NA
TGTGCCAGCACATCACAGATCAACACCGGGGAGCTGTTTTTT CASTSQINTGELFF TRBJ2-2 NA TRBV6-1 NA
TGTGCCAGCTCACCAGAAGGCGACGAGCAGTACTTC CASSPEGDEQYF TRBJ2-7 NA TRBV18 NA
TGTGCCTGGAGTTTTAGGCACGGCCCAGGAAACACCATATATTTT CAWSFRHGPGNTIYF TRBJ1-3 NA TRBV30 NA
TGCGCCAGCAGCATGACAGGGAGCTCAGAGCAGTACTTC CASSMTGSSEQYF TRBJ2-7 NA TRBV10-1 TRBD1
TGTGCCAGCAGCTTACAGCCAGCCACTGAAGCTTTCTTT CASSLQPATEAFF TRBJ1-1 NA TRBV11-3 NA
TGCGCCAGCAGCTCACCGGGACAGACCCGTGCGGGGAAGGGCTACACCTTC CASSSPGQTRAGKGYTF TRBJ1-2 NA TRBV5-1 TRBD1
TGTGCCAGCAGTTCCTCACAGAGGGGGATACAGCCCCAGCATTTT CASSSSQRGIQPQHF TRBJ1-5 NA TRBV28 NA
TGTGCCAGCAGTGCCAGGAGGCAGGGGGAAACCGGGGAGCTGTTTTTT CASSARRQGETGELFF TRBJ2-2 NA TRBV6-1 TRBD1
TGTGCCAGCGGCCGGATCGGCGAGACCCAGTACTTC CASGRIGETQYF TRBJ2-5 few TRBV6-5 NA
TGTGCCAGCAGAGCCGGGGCGCGCACCGGGGAGCTGTTTTTT CASRAGARTGELFF TRBJ2-2 NA TRBV11-2 NA
TGTGCCAGCAGCCGAGGGGGAAATTTATTTACCGGGGAGCTGTTTTTT CASSRGGNLFTGELFF TRBJ2-2 few TRBV5-4 NA
TGTGCCAGCAGGTCCGGGACCCTCTACAGCCATGAGCAGTTCTTC CASRSGTLYSHEQFF TRBJ2-1 NA TRBV28 NA
TGTGCCAGCAGCCTCGGGACGCCGAACACTGAAGCTTTCTTT CASSLGTPNTEAFF TRBJ1-1 NA TRBV21-1 NA
TGTGCCAGCAGTGACGGATTGCTGGATACGCAGTATTTT CASSDGLLDTQYF TRBJ2-3 NA TRBV2 NA
TGTGCCAGCACTAAAGGTGAGGGCACTGAAGCTTTCTTT CASTKGEGTEAFF TRBJ1-1 NA TRBV2 NA
TGTGCCAGTAGTATATTTGGGCAGAATCAGCCCCAGCATTTT CASSIFGQNQPQHF TRBJ1-5 NA TRBV19 NA
TGTGCCAGTAGTATCTGGGGGGGGCGTAAGCCCCAGCATTTT CASSIWGGRKPQHF TRBJ1-5 NA TRBV19 NA
TGTGCCAGCAGCTTAGCGGTTGGACTAGGTGACAATGAGCAGTTCTTC CASSLAVGLGDNEQFF TRBJ2-1 NA TRBV7-2 TRBD2
TGTGCCATCAGTGAGTCCGGGACTAGCGGGAACAATGAGCAGTTCTTC CAISESGTSGNNEQFF TRBJ2-1 NA TRBV10-3 TRBD2
TGTGCCAGCAGCAAAACTCCCGGGAGGACCCCTGAAGCTTTCTTT CASSKTPGRTPEAFF TRBJ1-1 NA TRBV28 NA
TGTGCCAGCAGCGATCGGACTCAATGGTACGAACAGTACTTC CASSDRTQWYEQYF TRBJ2-7 NA TRBV11-1 NA
TGTGCCAGCTCACCGTACTCGGATCAGCCCCAGCATTTT CASSPYSDQPQHF TRBJ1-5 few TRBV18 NA
TGTGCCAGCAGTCGAGAGGTAGGATCCAAAAACATTCAGTACTTC CASSREVGSKNIQYF TRBJ2-4 NA TRBV6-1 NA
TGCGTCAGCCCGGGGGATGGGAACACTGAAGCTTTCTTT CVSPGDGNTEAFF TRBJ1-1 NA TRBV6-6 NA
TGTGCCAGCAGCCAAGGCGGGCCGGGGGCCAATACGCAGTATTTT CASSQGGPGANTQYF TRBJ2-3 NA TRBV7-3 NA
TGTGCCAGCAGCTTAGTATTGGGACAGGGCTACGAGCAGTACTTC CASSLVLGQGYEQYF TRBJ2-7 NA TRBV7-2 TRBD1
TGTGCCAGCAGCTATGATTCCGCTGCCGGGGAGCTGTTTTTT CASSYDSAAGELFF TRBJ2-2 NA TRBV6-6 NA
TGTGCCAGCTCACCATTCGTCCCGCGAACATCACCCGGGGAGCTGTTTTTT CASSPFVPRTSPGELFF TRBJ2-2 NA TRBV18 NA
TGTGCCTGGAGTGTGAAGGGGCGCTCCCCCTATGGCTACACCTTC CAWSVKGRSPYGYTF TRBJ1-2 NA TRBV30 NA
TGTGCCAGCTCACCAAGTAACACTGAAGCTTTCTTT CASSPSNTEAFF TRBJ1-1 once TRBV18 NA
TGTGCCAGCAGCGCGGTGGGGGGTGGATACAATGAGCAGTTCTTC CASSAVGGGYNEQFF TRBJ2-1 NA TRBV9 NA
TGTGCCAGCAACCCGGGACTCCAAAACACCGGGGAGCTGTTTTTT CASNPGLQNTGELFF TRBJ2-2 NA TRBV16 NA
TGTGCCAGCAGCCGGGAAATGACCCTCCACTTT CASSREMTLHF TRBJ1-6 NA TRBV2 NA